The 20 T cell receptor beta chains below come from one sample, sequenced in a study of T-cell memory formation after mild COVID-19. TCRdb itself ran the 5' RACE reads through MiXCR, one entry per CDR3 protein. The sample records more than 200,000 distinct CDR3 sequences, 16% being singletons. The specimen was PBMCs or a T cell subset sorted from them (not recorded which). Source of these receptors: a man in his late teens or twenties who had mild COVID-19 (a few samples of this study predate the infection). Cell type and time point are not known.

The chain joins TRBV6-5 to TRBJ1-4, with 7 bases matching TRBD1. Germline CDR1 is MNHEY and CDR2 is SVGAGI. Trimming took 6 bases from V and 13 from J; bases not matched to a gene: 11. The CDR3 is 13 amino acids. CDR3 amino acids: CASRTIDREGLFF. CDR3 nucleotide sequence: TGTGCCAGCAGGACGATTGACAGGGAAGGACTGTTTTTT.

This clonotype showed up just a few times. This sequence joins TRBV6-2 or TRBV6-3 and TRBJ1-1; D is uncertain. Trimming pared 6 bases from V and 1 base from J, leaving 12 bases between. Per germline, CDR1 MNHEY and CDR2 SVGEGT. CDR3 length: 14 amino acids. The CDR3, as DNA: TGTGCCAGCAGCCGGATCGTGGGGAACACTGAAGCTTTCTTT. Translating it yields CASSRIVGNTEAFF.

This clonotype was seen a few times. The chain recombines TRBV20-1 with TRBJ2-7; perhaps TRBD2 as D (6 bases). V was pared by 6 bases and J by 5 bases, with 20 bases between. The germline CDR1 and CDR2 sequences are DFQATT and SNEGSKA (reference sequence). The CDR3 extends over 14 amino acids. The CDR3 nucleotides are TGCAGTGCCGAGGAGGGGCTAAATGGCAACGAGCAGTACTTC. It is translated as CSAEEGLNGNEQYF.

This rearrangement joins TRBV5-1 to TRBJ1-1; D call uncertain. V lost 0 bases and J 0 bases, leaving 12 bases between the germline ends. This CDR3 has 16 residues. CDR1 is SGHRS and CDR2 is YFSETQ in the germline V gene. In DNA, the CDR3 is TGCGCCAGCAGCTTGGAGCCCGCTATTATGAACACTGAAGCTTTCTTT. This sequence encodes CASSLEPAIMNTEAFF.

The chain recombines TRBV10-3 with TRBJ1-2; the D gene is possibly TRBD1 (5 bases). The CDR3 spans 12 residues. Deletions cut 11 bases from V and 5 bases from J, with 15 bases between. From germline, CDR1 is ENHRY and CDR2 SYGVKD. The CDR3 region has the DNA TGTGCCTCAGGCGGGGCCAATTATGGCTACACCTTC. Translating it yields CASGGANYGYTF.

This chain's CDR3 is CSARQTRGYTF. Here the CDR3 DNA reads TGCAGTGCTAGACAAACCCGGGGCTACACCTTC. V usage is TRBV20-1 and J usage is TRBJ1-2; D gene ambiguous. CDR1 and CDR2 (germline): DFQATT, SNEGSKA (reference sequence). V lost 2 bases and J 8 bases, leaving 9 bases between the germline ends. The CDR3 consists of 11 residues.

This clonotype was recorded a few times. This chain uses TRBV12-3 or TRBV12-4 with TRBJ1-1; weak D call: TRBD1 (5 bases). V was cut by 3 bases and J by 4 bases, with 12 bases left in between. The CDR3 runs to 14 residues. The CDR3 nucleotides are TGTGCCAGCAGTTTTCAGGGTGGATCCACTGAAGCTTTCTTT. This codes for CASSFQGGSTEAFF.

This sequence joins TRBV5-1 and TRBJ1-2, with 7 bases matching TRBD1. Trimming took 4 bases from V and 6 from J; bases not matched to a gene: 15. CDR3 length: 16 amino acids. CDR1 is SGHRS and CDR2 is YFSETQ in the germline V gene. As DNA, the CDR3 is TGCGCCAGCAGCCGGGACAGACCCTCAGGATTGGATGGCTACACCTTC. Encoded protein: CASSRDRPSGLDGYTF.

There are a few counts of this clonotype. V gene TRBV4-2 combines with J gene TRBJ2-5; 9 bases map to TRBD2. The CDR3 contains 16 residues. V was clipped by 1 base and J by 5 bases; unmatched bases: 8. Germline CDR1 reads LGHNA; CDR2 reads YNFKEQ. Here the CDR3 reads CASSQGSSGVRETQYF. CDR3 DNA sequence: TGTGCCAGCAGCCAAGGATCTAGCGGGGTTAGGGAGACCCAGTACTTC.

There are a few counts of this clonotype. This chain uses TRBV2 with TRBJ2-2; 7 positions match TRBD2. This CDR3 is 15 amino acids long. The ends lost 4 bases at V and 4 bases at J; junction bases unmatched: 6. Germline V gene data show CDR1 as SNHLY and CDR2 as FYNNEI. The CDR3 is CASSGSPGGTGELFF. DNA for the CDR3: TGTGCCAGCAGTGGTTCTCCGGGGGGCACCGGGGAGCTGTTTTTT.

The rearrangement joins TRBV4-2 to TRBJ2-7; maybe TRBD2 (6 bases). The germline V and J ends were trimmed by 4 bases and 5 bases, with 12 bases remaining between them. The germline gives CDR1 LGHNA, CDR2 YNFKEQ. There are 13 residues in the CDR3. The CDR3 region is CASSRRESDEQYF. In DNA form, the CDR3 reads TGTGCCAGCAGCCGCCGGGAGAGCGACGAGCAGTACTTC.

This clonotype occurred a few times. The V call is TRBV3-1, the J call TRBJ2-1; 8 bases match TRBD1. CDR1 LGHDT and CDR2 YNNKEL come from the germline V gene (reference sequence). After removal of 3 bases from V and 2 bases from J, the junction contained 15 bases not matched to a gene. The CDR3 sequence is 19 residues long. The CDR3 is CASSHAYRTGRVAYNEQFF. DNA for the CDR3: TGTGCCAGCAGCCATGCATACAGGACAGGGCGGGTGGCCTACAATGAGCAGTTCTTC.

This clonotype appeared a few times. The CDR3 nucleotides read TGTGCCAGCAGCTTCGGGGGTACTAATTCACCCCTCCACTTT. Translating it yields CASSFGGTNSPLHF. This chain connects TRBV7-9 to TRBJ1-6; D is perhaps TRBD1 (5 bases). Germline V gene lookup returns CDR1 SEHNR and CDR2 FQNEAQ (reference sequence). CDR3 length: 14 amino acids. V shed 3 bases and J shed 6 bases, with 9 bases lying between them.

The chain carries TRBV29-1 and TRBJ2-3; D gene uncertain. The CDR3 totals 12 residues. The germline V and J ends were trimmed by 1 base and 0 bases, with 2 bases remaining between them. Germline V gene sequence: CDR1 SQVTM, CDR2 ANQGSEA. The CDR3 nucleotides are TGCAGCGTTGAAGCTAGCACAGATACGCAGTATTTT. Its protein is CSVEASTDTQYF.

This clonotype appeared many times. The CDR3 region is CASSRSPGTAGNTIYF. The CDR3 nucleotides are TGTGCCAGCAGCCGATCGCCCGGGACAGCTGGAAACACCATATATTTT. This chain links TRBV7-2 with TRBJ1-3; 7 bases map to TRBD1. V was pared by 5 bases and J by 2 bases, with 9 bases of the junction left unmatched. In germline, CDR1 is SGHTA, CDR2 FQGNSA. There are 16 residues in the CDR3.

In its sample, this clonotype was seen a few times. The V call is TRBV20-1, the J call TRBJ2-1; the D is unclear. Deletions cut 5 bases from V and 1 base from J, with 9 bases between. Germline V gives CDR1 DFQATT, CDR2 SNEGSKA (reference sequence). The CDR3 extends over 13 amino acids. CDR3 residues: CSAAPGSYNEQFF. For the CDR3, the DNA is TGCAGTGCTGCTCCGGGTTCCTACAATGAGCAGTTCTTC.

The chain uses TRBV5-1 and TRBJ1-2; 12 bases line up with TRBD1. J lost 5 bases, V lost 1 base, and 9 bases had no gene match. The CDR3 covers 17 residues. The V gene's germline CDR1 is SGHRS and CDR2 YFSETQ. This CDR3 is CASSLSSPGQGAYGYTF. CDR3 sequence (DNA): TGCGCCAGCAGCTTGAGCTCCCCGGGACAGGGGGCGTATGGCTACACCTTC.

The CDR3 DNA reads as TGTGCCAGCAGCGTAGCCACGGGGACTAGCGGTACAGATACGCAGTATTTT. Translated, it gives CASSVATGTSGTDTQYF. The chain uses TRBV9 and TRBJ2-3; 11 bases are shared with TRBD2. Germline V CDR1 and CDR2: SGDLS, YYNGEE. This CDR3 spans 17 amino acids. J was trimmed by 3 bases and V by 0 bases; bases with no gene match: 6.

V is TRBV6-2 or TRBV6-3 and J is TRBJ2-2, with 8 bases that match TRBD2. CDR3 length: 14 residues. The trim removed 6 bases at V and 7 bases at J, leaving 7 bases unmatched. The V gene's germline CDR1 is MNHEY and CDR2 SVGEGT. Here the CDR3 DNA reads TGTGCCAGCAGCCGACTAGCGTTGAGCGGGGAGCTGTTTTTT. Translation: CASSRLALSGELFF.

V usage is TRBV7-2 and J usage is TRBJ1-5, with D perhaps matching TRBD1 (5 bases). The CDR3 runs to 13 residues. The V end lost 6 bases, the J end lost 2 bases, and 8 bases lay between the germline ends. Germline assignment: CDR1 SGHTA and CDR2 FQGNSA. The CDR3 nucleotides are TGTGCCAGCAGGGGGCCGGGCAATCAGCCCCAGCATTTT. It translates to CASRGPGNQPQHF.